Following are 17 T cell receptor beta chains from one sample sequenced in a study of neurological immune-mediated disorders (dated by TCRdb to between 2018 and 2021). Libraries were made using 5' RACE. The data were produced on an Illumina HiSeq 2500. Starting from the raw public reads, TCRdb applied fastp trimming at Q25, assembled clones with MiXCR and retained in-frame beta chains. Rows are combined by CDR3 protein, so each entry shows the most common genes and DNA. The sample contains nearly 45,000 distinct CDR3 sequences, 12% of them found a single time. Roughly 1.2% of the sample rests with the top ten. Sequences were obtained from PBMCs. The receptor set was obtained from a female donor in good health.

This clonotype has ten or more counts. The chain joins TRBV5-1 to TRBJ1-5; 8 positions agree with TRBD1. This CDR3 spans 13 amino acids. With V trimmed by 4 bases and J by 5 bases, 2 bases remained unmatched. CDR1 is SGHRS, CDR2 YFSETQ, per germline. The CDR3 sequence is CASSRQGYQPQHF. The CDR3 DNA is TGCGCCAGCAGCAGACAGGGGTATCAGCCCCAGCATTTT.

This clonotype was detected many times. The rearrangement uses TRBV20-1 and TRBJ2-1; TRBD2 aligns across 8 bases. V shed 6 bases and J 2 bases; nucleotides not matched to a gene: 6. This CDR3 comprises 14 residues. The germline V gene has CDR1 DFQATT and CDR2 SNEGSKA (reference sequence). In nucleotides, the CDR3 is TGCAGTGCAACCCCGGGACTAGCCTACAATGAGCAGTTCTTC. This sequence encodes CSATPGLAYNEQFF.

This clonotype was found many times. The DNA of the CDR3 is TGTGCCAGCTCCCAGCCGGGACAGGGGGCCAACGTCCTGACTTTC. It translates to CASSQPGQGANVLTF. The rearrangement links TRBV18 to TRBJ2-6; 7 bases fit TRBD1. CDR1 and CDR2 (germline): KGHSH, LQKENI. The junction had 6 bases not matched to a gene; V was cut back by 6 bases and J by 4 bases. The CDR3 consists of 15 residues.

The chain carries TRBV5-1 and TRBJ2-3, with 9 bases lining up with TRBD2. In germline, CDR1 is SGHRS, CDR2 YFSETQ. The CDR3 length is 18 residues. J gave up 2 bases and V 0 bases, and 10 bases lay outside the gene matches. The CDR3 nucleotides read TGCGCCAGCAGCTTGGATTCGGCGGGGGGGCCCCCCACAGATACGCAGTATTTT. It codes for CASSLDSAGGPPTDTQYF.

This clonotype came up many times. This rearrangement joins TRBV5-1 to TRBJ1-2; D is undetermined. With 0 bases removed from V and 1 base from J, the gap between germline ends came to 4 bases. The CDR3 is 13 residues long. Germline assignment: CDR1 SGHRS and CDR2 YFSETQ. The CDR3 is CASSLGFNYGYTF. The CDR3 DNA is TGCGCCAGCAGCTTGGGCTTTAACTATGGCTACACCTTC.

This clonotype was counted at least ten times. V is TRBV9 and J is TRBJ1-2; possible D gene TRBD1, 6 bases. Germline CDR1 reads SGDLS; CDR2 reads YYNGEE. Between the trimmed V and J ends, which lost 3 bases and 6 bases, there was a span of 24 bases. The CDR3 covers 17 residues. The chain's CDR3 is CASSGSQPGAQEDGYTF. The CDR3 nucleotides are TGTGCCAGCAGCGGCTCCCAACCGGGGGCCCAGGAGGATGGCTACACCTTC.

The sample holds many counts of this clonotype. The J gene is TRBJ2-2, the V gene TRBV5-6; 8 bases are a match to TRBD1. Trimming took 4 bases from V and 4 from J; bases not matched to a gene: 9. The CDR3 spans 16 residues. Germline CDR1 and CDR2: SGHDT and YYEEEE. The CDR3 spells CASSRWGTGGTGELFF. The CDR3 DNA reads as TGTGCCAGCAGCCGTTGGGGCACAGGGGGCACCGGGGAGCTGTTTTTT. Based on the CDR3 plus reference TRBV5-6 and TRBJ2-2, the full variable domain is DAGVTQSPTHLIKTRGQQVTLRCSPKSGHDTVSWYQQALGQGPQFIFQYYEEEERQRGNFPDRFSGHQFPNYSSELNVNALLLGDSALYLCASSRWGTGGTGELFFGEGSRLTVL.

This clonotype has ten or more counts. The V gene is TRBV2, the J gene TRBJ1-2, with D unclear. The V gene lost 4 bases and the J gene lost 8 bases, with 14 bases spanning the gap. From germline, CDR1 is SNHLY and CDR2 FYNNEI. This CDR3 is 13 amino acids long. This CDR3 is CASSGSPYGGYTF. The CDR3 DNA sequence: TGTGCCAGCAGTGGATCCCCCTATGGGGGCTACACCTTC.

This clonotype was counted at least ten times. This sequence joins TRBV5-1 and TRBJ2-3; D gene ambiguous. Germline CDR1 reads SGHRS; CDR2 reads YFSETQ. Deletions cut 4 bases from V and 9 bases from J, with 15 bases between. The CDR3 totals 13 residues. CDR3 region: CASSPEPSRTQYF. CDR3 coding DNA: TGCGCCAGCAGCCCGGAGCCCTCTCGGACGCAGTATTTT. Combining the CDR3 with reference TRBV5-1 and TRBJ2-3 gives the whole variable domain KAGVTQTPRYLIKTRGQQVTLSCSPISGHRSVSWYQQTPGQGLQFLFEYFSETQRNKGNFPGRFSGRQFSNSRSEMNVSTLELGDSALYLCASSPEPSRTQYFGPGTRLTVL.

This clonotype was seen ten or more times. The V gene is TRBV20-1, the J gene TRBJ1-5, with D possibly TRBD1 on 5 matching bases. The CDR3 is 14 amino acids. Trimming stripped 5 bases from V and 4 bases from J, with 15 bases between. Germline V CDR1 and CDR2: DFQATT, SNEGSKA (reference sequence). CDR3 DNA sequence: TGCAGTGCTTCTCGGGTCGGGGGAAATCAGCCCCAGCATTTT. Its protein is CSASRVGGNQPQHF.

This clonotype was counted many times. The chain uses TRBV28 and TRBJ1-5; D possibly corresponds to TRBD1 (6 bases). Looked up from germline, CDR1 is MDHEN and CDR2 is SYDVKM. V lost 7 bases, J lost 6 bases, and 10 bases lay in between. The CDR3 sequence is 12 residues long. The CDR3 spells CASKQGSQPQHF. The DNA of the CDR3 is TGTGCCAGCAAACAGGGCAGTCAGCCCCAGCATTTT.

This clonotype was detected many times. This chain joins TRBV20-1 and TRBJ2-3, with TRBD2 matching 11 bases. V gave up 1 base and J gave up 4 bases; unmatched junction bases: 7. The CDR3 consists of 16 residues. Germline CDR1 and CDR2: DFQATT and SNEGSKA (reference sequence). The CDR3 is CSARGSSGGVSDTQYF. DNA for the CDR3: TGCAGTGCTAGAGGGAGTAGCGGGGGGGTTTCAGATACGCAGTATTTT.

For this clonotype: A much larger clone lies a single base off, so this may be a read error. The chain carries TRBV15 and TRBJ2-2, with D possibly matching TRBD2 (5 bases). V lost 0 bases and J 7 bases, leaving 12 bases between the germline ends. Per germline, CDR1 LNHNV and CDR2 YYDKDF (reference sequence). The CDR3 loop spans 15 amino acids. The CDR3 DNA reads TGTGCCACCAGCAGAGATAATCCGGGGTACGGGGAGCTGTTTTTT. Protein product: CATSRDNPGYGELFF.

At least ten counts were recorded for this clonotype. J is TRBJ2-7 and V is TRBV7-2; 8 bases fit TRBD2. J lost 0 bases, V lost 5 bases, and 12 bases had no gene match. Germline lookup yields CDR1 SGHTA and CDR2 FQGNSA. CDR3 length: 17 amino acids. The DNA for the CDR3 is TGTGCCAGCAGCCAAAATCGCGGGACTAGTCGCTCCTACGAGCAGTACTTC. It translates to CASSQNRGTSRSYEQYF.

The chain recombines TRBV19 with TRBJ2-1, with 10 bases lining up with TRBD2. V lost 1 base to trimming and J lost 9 bases; unmatched junction nucleotides: 6. The CDR3 consists of 15 residues. Looked up from germline, CDR1 is LNHDA and CDR2 is SQIVND (reference sequence). The CDR3 DNA is TGTGCCAGTAGTATAGCCCAGCGGGGGGGACTTGAGCAGTTCTTC. It specifies CASSIAQRGGLEQFF.

This clonotype has at least ten counts. V gene TRBV2 combines with J gene TRBJ1-5; TRBD1 agrees at 7 bases. V lost 7 bases and J lost 6; bases outside the gene matches: 6. The CDR3 length is 13 residues. The germline V gene has CDR1 SNHLY and CDR2 FYNNEI. The CDR3 DNA sequence: TGTGCCAGCATGGGGGAGGGGGCTCAGCCCCAGCATTTT. Amino acids: CASMGEGAQPQHF. The whole variable domain, filled in from reference TRBV2 and TRBJ1-5, reads EPEVTQTPSHQVTQMGQEVILRCVPISNHLYFYWYRQILGQKVEFLVSFYNNEISEKSEIFDDQFSVERPDGSNFTLKIRSTKLEDSAMYFCASMGEGAQPQHFGDGTRLSIL.

This clonotype was found many times. This sequence joins TRBV10-3 and TRBJ2-3; no reliable D call. V lost 5 bases, J lost 0 bases, and 3 bases lay in between. This CDR3 is built from 12 residues. Germline V gene data show CDR1 as ENHRY and CDR2 as SYGVKD. This CDR3 is CAISPSTDTQYF. CDR3 nucleotide sequence: TGTGCCATCAGTCCCAGCACAGATACGCAGTATTTT.